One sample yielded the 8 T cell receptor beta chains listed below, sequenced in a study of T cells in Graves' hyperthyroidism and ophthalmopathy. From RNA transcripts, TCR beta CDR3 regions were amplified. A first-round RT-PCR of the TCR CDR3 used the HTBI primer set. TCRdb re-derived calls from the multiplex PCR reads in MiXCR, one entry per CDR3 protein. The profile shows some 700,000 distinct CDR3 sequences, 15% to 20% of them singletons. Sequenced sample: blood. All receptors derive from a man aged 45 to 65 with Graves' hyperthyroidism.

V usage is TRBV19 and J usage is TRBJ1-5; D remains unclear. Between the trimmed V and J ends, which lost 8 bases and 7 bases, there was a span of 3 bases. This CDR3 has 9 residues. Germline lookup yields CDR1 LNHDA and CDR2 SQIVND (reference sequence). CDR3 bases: TGTGCCAGTGGACAGCCCCAGCATTTT. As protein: CASGQPQHF.

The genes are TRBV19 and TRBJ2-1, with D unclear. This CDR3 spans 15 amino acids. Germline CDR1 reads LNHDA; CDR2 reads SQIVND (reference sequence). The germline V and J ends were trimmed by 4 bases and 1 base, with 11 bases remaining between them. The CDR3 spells CASSSDGYSYNEQFF. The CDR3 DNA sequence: TGTGCCAGTAGTAGTGACGGATATTCCTACAATGAGCAGTTCTTC.

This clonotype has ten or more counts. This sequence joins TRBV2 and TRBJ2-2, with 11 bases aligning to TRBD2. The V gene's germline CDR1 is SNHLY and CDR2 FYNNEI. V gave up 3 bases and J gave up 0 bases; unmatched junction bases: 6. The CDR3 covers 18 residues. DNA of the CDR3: TGTGCCAGCAGTGATAGTAGCGGGAGGGCCTCGAACACCGGGGAGCTGTTTTTT. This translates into CASSDSSGRASNTGELFF.

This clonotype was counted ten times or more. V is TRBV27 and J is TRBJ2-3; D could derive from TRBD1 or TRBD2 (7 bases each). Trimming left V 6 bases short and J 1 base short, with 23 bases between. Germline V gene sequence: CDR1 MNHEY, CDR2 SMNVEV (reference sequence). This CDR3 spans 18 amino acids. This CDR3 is CASSRESTGAGGTDTQYF. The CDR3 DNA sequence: TGTGCCAGCAGCCGGGAATCAACAGGGGCGGGGGGCACAGATACGCAGTATTTT.

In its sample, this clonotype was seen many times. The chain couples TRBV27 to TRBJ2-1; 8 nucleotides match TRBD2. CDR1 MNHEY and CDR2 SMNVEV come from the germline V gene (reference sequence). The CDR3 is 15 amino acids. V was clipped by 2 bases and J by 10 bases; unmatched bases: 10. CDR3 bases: TGTGCCAGCAGTTTAAAACGGGAGGGCCTCTACGAGCAGTTCTTC. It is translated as CASSLKREGLYEQFF.

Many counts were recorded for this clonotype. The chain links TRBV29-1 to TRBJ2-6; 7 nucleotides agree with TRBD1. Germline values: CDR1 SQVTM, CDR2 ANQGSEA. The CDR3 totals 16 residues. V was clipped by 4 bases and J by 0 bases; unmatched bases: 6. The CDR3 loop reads CSVVTRGPSGANVLTF. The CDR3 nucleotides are TGCAGCGTTGTAACGAGGGGGCCCTCTGGGGCCAACGTCCTGACTTTC.

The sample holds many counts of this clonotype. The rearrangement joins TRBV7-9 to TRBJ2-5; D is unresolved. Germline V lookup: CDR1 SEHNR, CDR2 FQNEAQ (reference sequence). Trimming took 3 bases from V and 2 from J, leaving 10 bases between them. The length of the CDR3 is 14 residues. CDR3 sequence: CASSFPVGQETQYF. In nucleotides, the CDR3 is TGTGCCAGCAGCTTTCCGGTAGGACAAGAGACCCAGTACTTC. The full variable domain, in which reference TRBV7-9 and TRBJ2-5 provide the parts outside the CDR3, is DTGVSQNPRHKITKRGQNVTFRCDPISEHNRLYWYRQTLGQGPEFLTYFQNEAQLEKSRLLSDRFSAERPKGSFSTLEIQRTEQGDSAMYLCASSFPVGQETQYFGPGTRLLVL.

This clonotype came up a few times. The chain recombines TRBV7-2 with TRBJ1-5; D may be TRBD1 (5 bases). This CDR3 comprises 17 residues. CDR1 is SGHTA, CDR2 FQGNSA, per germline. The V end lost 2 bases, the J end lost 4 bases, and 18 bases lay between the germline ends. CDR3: CASSLQPPGVQNQPQHF. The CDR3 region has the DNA TGTGCCAGCAGCTTACAACCCCCGGGGGTCCAAAATCAGCCCCAGCATTTT.